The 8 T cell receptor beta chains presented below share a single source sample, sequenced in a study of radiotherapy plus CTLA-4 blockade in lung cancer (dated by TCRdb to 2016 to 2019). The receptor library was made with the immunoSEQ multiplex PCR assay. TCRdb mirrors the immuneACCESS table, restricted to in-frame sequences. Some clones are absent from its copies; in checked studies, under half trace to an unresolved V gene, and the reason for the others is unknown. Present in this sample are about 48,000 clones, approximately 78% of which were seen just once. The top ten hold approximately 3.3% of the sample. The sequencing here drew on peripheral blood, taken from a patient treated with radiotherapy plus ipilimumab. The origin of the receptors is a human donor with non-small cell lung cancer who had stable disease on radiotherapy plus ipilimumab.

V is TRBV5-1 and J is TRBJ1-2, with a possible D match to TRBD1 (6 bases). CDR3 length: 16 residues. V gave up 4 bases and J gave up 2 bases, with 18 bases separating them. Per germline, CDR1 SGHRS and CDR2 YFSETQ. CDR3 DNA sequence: TGCGCCAGCAGCGCCCAGGCAGGGGCCTCCAACTATGGCTACACCTTC. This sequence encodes CASSAQAGASNYGYTF. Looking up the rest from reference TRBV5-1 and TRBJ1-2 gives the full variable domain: KAGVTQTPRYLIKTRGQQVTLSCSPISGHRSVSWYQQTPGQGLQFLFEYFSETQRNKGNFPGRFSGRQFSNSRSEMNVSTLELGDSALYLCASSAQAGASNYGYTFGSGTRLTVV.

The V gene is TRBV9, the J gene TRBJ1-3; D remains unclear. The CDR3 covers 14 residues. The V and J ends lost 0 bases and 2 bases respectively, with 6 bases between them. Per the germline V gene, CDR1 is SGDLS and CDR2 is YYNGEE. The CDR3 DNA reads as TGTGCCAGCAGCGTAGGAGGGCCTGGAAACACCATATATTTT. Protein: CASSVGGPGNTIYF. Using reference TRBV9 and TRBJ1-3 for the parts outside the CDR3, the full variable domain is DSGVTQTPKHLITATGQRVTLRCSPRSGDLSVYWYQQSLDQGLQFLIQYYNGEERAKGNILERFSAQQFPDLHSELNLSSLELGDSALYFCASSVGGPGNTIYFGEGSWLTVV.

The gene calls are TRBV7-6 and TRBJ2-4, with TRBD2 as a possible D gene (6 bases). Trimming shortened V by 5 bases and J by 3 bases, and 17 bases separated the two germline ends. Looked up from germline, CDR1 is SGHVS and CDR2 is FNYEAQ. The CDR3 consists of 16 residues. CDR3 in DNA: TGTGCCAGCAGCCTAAGTCCGGACGGGGGCAAAAACATTCAGTACTTC. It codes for CASSLSPDGGKNIQYF.

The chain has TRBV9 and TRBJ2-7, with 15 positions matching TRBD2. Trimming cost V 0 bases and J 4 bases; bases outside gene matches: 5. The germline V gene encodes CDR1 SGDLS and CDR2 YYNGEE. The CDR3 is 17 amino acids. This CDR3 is CASSVGGLAGGWYEQYF. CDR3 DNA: TGTGCCAGCAGCGTAGGGGGACTAGCGGGAGGCTGGTACGAGCAGTACTTC.

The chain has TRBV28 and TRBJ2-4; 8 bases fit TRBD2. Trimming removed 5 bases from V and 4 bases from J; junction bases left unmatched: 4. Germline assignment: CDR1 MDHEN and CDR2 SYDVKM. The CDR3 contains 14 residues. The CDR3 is CASSPTSGKNIQYF. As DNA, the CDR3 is TGTGCCAGCAGTCCTACTAGCGGTAAAAACATTCAGTACTTC.

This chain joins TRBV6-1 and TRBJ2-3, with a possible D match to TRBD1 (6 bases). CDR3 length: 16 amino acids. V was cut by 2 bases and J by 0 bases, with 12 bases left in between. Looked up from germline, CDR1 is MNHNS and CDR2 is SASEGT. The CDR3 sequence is CASSERRTASTDTQYF. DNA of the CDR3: TGTGCCAGCAGTGAAAGGCGGACAGCTAGCACAGATACGCAGTATTTT.

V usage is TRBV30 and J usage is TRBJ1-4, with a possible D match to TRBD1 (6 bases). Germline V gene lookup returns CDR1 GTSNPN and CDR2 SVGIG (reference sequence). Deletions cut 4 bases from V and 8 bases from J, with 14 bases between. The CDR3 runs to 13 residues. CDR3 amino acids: CAWTRGQGEKLFF. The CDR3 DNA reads TGTGCCTGGACCAGGGGCCAGGGGGAAAAACTGTTTTTT.

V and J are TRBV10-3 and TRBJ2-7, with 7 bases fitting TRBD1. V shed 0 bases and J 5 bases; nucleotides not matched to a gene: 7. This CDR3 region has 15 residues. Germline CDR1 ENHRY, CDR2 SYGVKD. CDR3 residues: CAISESRRGLDEQYF. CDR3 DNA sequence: TGTGCCATCAGTGAGTCCCGAAGGGGGCTGGACGAGCAGTACTTC.